Shown below are 32 T cell receptor beta chains from a single sample sequenced in a study of T-cell reconstitution after alpha-beta-depleted transplantation in children. Library preparation (for TCRbeta) was performed with unique molecular identifiers. TCRdb itself ran the PCR reads through MiXCR, one entry per CDR3 protein. The sample has some 350,000 distinct CDR3 sequences; about a tenth are singletons. The input for sequencing was PBMCs from the stem cell graft donor, taken from the stem cell graft. The receptors derive from a human donor who donated a stem cell graft to a child with acute lymphoblastic leukemia.

The chain employs TRBV25-1 and TRBJ1-3, with a possible D match to TRBD1 (6 bases). V lost 3 bases and J lost 0, with 15 bases in between. From germline, CDR1 is MGHDK and CDR2 SYGVNS. The CDR3 runs 17 residues. CDR3 in amino acids: CASSDDRQVFSGNTIYF. The CDR3 DNA follows: TGTGCCAGCAGTGATGACAGACAGGTTTTCTCTGGAAACACCATATATTTT. The variable domain in full, with the rest retrieved from reference TRBV25-1 and TRBJ1-3, is EADIYQTPRYLVIGTGKKITLECSQTMGHDKMYWYQQDPGMELHLIHYSYGVNSTEKGDLSSESTVSRIRTEHFPLTLESARPSHTSQYLCASSDDRQVFSGNTIYFGEGSWLTVV.

This clonotype was seen a few times. The chain joins TRBV6-5 to TRBJ1-3, with TRBD1 matching over 8 bases. The CDR3 is 16 residues long. Germline CDR1 is MNHEY and CDR2 is SVGAGI. V was pared by 2 bases and J by 4 bases, with 7 bases of the junction left unmatched. CDR3 bases: TGTGCCAGCAGTTACCCGAGACAGGGGACCGGAAACACCATATATTTT. Amino acid sequence: CASSYPRQGTGNTIYF.

In its sample, this clonotype was seen a few times. V and J are TRBV20-1 and TRBJ2-1; D is ambiguous. The length of the CDR3 is 11 residues. From germline, CDR1 is DFQATT and CDR2 SNEGSKA (reference sequence). Trimming took 6 bases from V and 8 from J, leaving 11 bases between them. This CDR3 reads CSAASIDEQFF. For the CDR3, the DNA is TGCAGTGCGGCCAGTATCGATGAGCAGTTCTTC.

The gene calls are TRBV4-2 and TRBJ2-2, with 8 bases lining up with TRBD1. This CDR3 has 17 amino acids. V lost 5 bases and J lost 0; bases outside the gene matches: 8. The germline V gene has CDR1 LGHNA and CDR2 YNFKEQ. The CDR3 is CASSAQPDRANTGELFF. The DNA of the CDR3 is TGTGCCAGCAGCGCCCAGCCGGACAGGGCGAACACCGGGGAGCTGTTTTTT.

About this clonotype: One junction end disagrees with the germline gene, perhaps due to a read error. This sequence joins TRBV12-3 or TRBV12-4 and TRBJ2-1, with 12 bases identical to TRBD1. This CDR3 spans 14 amino acids. CDR3 in DNA: TGTGCCGGCAGGGGACAGGGGGCCCCAGGGGAGCAGTTCTTC. Residues: CAGRGQGAPGEQFF.

The sample holds a few counts of this clonotype. The gene calls are TRBV7-6 and TRBJ2-3; TRBD2 aligns across 16 bases. V lost 2 bases, J lost 0 bases, and 8 bases stayed unmatched. The CDR3 has 20 residues. Germline V CDR1 and CDR2: SGHVS, FNYEAQ. The CDR3 DNA is TGTGCCAGCAGCTTACCGGGACTAGCGGGGGGGCCTAAGAGCACAGATACGCAGTATTTT. Its translation: CASSLPGLAGGPKSTDTQYF. The full variable domain, rest sourced from reference TRBV7-6 and TRBJ2-3, is GAGVSQSPRYKVTKRGQDVALRCDPISGHVSLYWYRQALGQGPEFLTYFNYEAQQDKSGLPNDRFSAERPEGSISTLTIQRTEQRDSAMYRCASSLPGLAGGPKSTDTQYFGPGTRLTVL.

The J gene is TRBJ2-3, the V gene TRBV3-1; D perhaps matches TRBD2 (6 bases). The CDR3 runs 14 residues. V lost 8 bases and J lost 2, with 14 bases in between. From germline, CDR1 is LGHDT and CDR2 YNNKEL (reference sequence). The CDR3, as DNA: TGTGCCAGCGGTGGCGGAGGGGCCACAGATACGCAGTATTTT. It is translated as CASGGGGATDTQYF.

This chain joins TRBV29-1 and TRBJ2-3; 8 bases are a match to TRBD1. V trimming: 7 bases; J trimming: 6 bases; junction bases outside the gene matches: 9. Germline lookup yields CDR1 SQVTM and CDR2 ANQGSEA. CDR3 length: 13 amino acids. The CDR3 loop is CSASGTGGDTQYF. For the CDR3, the DNA is TGCAGCGCATCCGGGACAGGAGGTGATACGCAGTATTTT.

J is TRBJ2-4 and V is TRBV6-2 or TRBV6-3, with no clear D. From germline, CDR1 is MNHEY and CDR2 SVGEGT. V lost 4 bases, J lost 0 bases, and 13 bases lay in between. CDR3 length equals 16 residues. The CDR3 region is CASSFTVGQAKNIQYF. The CDR3 region has the DNA TGTGCCAGCAGTTTCACAGTCGGTCAAGCCAAAAACATTCAGTACTTC.

There are many counts of this clonotype. The V and J genes are TRBV20-1 and TRBJ2-4, with TRBD1 as a possible D gene (5 bases). Germline V gene lookup returns CDR1 DFQATT and CDR2 SNEGSKA (reference sequence). V shed 2 bases and J shed 0 bases, with 11 bases lying between them. The CDR3 has 15 residues. In DNA, the CDR3 is TGCAGTGCTAGAAGGGGTGTCCTAGCCAAAAACATTCAGTACTTC. It is translated as CSARRGVLAKNIQYF.

This clonotype was observed a few times. The CDR3 loop reads CASSPTSGTNNEQFF. The CDR3 coding sequence is TGCGCCAGCAGCCCGACTAGCGGGACTAACAATGAGCAGTTCTTC. The rearrangement uses TRBV5-1 and TRBJ2-1; 11 nucleotides line up with TRBD2. V lost 4 bases and J lost 5; bases outside the gene matches: 5. The CDR3 length is 15 residues. Germline loops: CDR1 SGHRS, CDR2 YFSETQ.

This clonotype showed up many times. This sequence joins TRBV5-6 and TRBJ1-2; tentative D call: TRBD1 (5 bases). The germline V gene has CDR1 SGHDT and CDR2 YYEEEE. This CDR3 spans 13 amino acids. Trimming cost V 4 bases and J 4 bases, with 11 bases left between them. CDR3 protein: CASSVRQRYGYTF. The CDR3 DNA is TGTGCCAGCAGCGTAAGACAGCGCTATGGCTACACCTTC.

A word on this clonotype: This could be a read error, since a much larger clone is one nucleotide away. The V gene is TRBV3-1, the J gene TRBJ2-2, with 7 bases identical to TRBD2. V trimming: 3 bases; J trimming: 6 bases; junction bases outside the gene matches: 10. Germline CDR1 LGHDT, CDR2 YNNKEL (reference sequence). The CDR3 consists of 16 residues. The CDR3 loop reads CASSHAGGRRAGELFF. The CDR3 nucleotides read TGTGCCAGCAGCCATGCTGGCGGGAGAAGGGCCGGGGAGCTGTTTTTT.

This chain connects TRBV5-1 to TRBJ2-5, with D perhaps TRBD2 (6 bases). V was trimmed by 0 bases and J by 8 bases, leaving 17 bases between them. Per the germline V gene, CDR1 is SGHRS and CDR2 is YFSETQ. There are 15 residues in the CDR3. The CDR3 bases are TGCGCCAGCAGCTTGGGAGGCTCATCGGGAGAAACCCAGTACTTC. It yields the protein CASSLGGSSGETQYF.

This clonotype was counted between two and nine times. The chain carries TRBV10-2 and TRBJ1-4; D unresolved. The CDR3 spans 12 residues. The germline V gene encodes CDR1 WSHSY and CDR2 SAAADI. Trimming stripped 4 bases from V and 6 bases from J, with 6 bases between. In DNA form, the CDR3 reads TGCGCCAGCAGTGGGACGGATGAAAAACTGTTTTTT. This encodes CASSGTDEKLFF.

This clonotype appeared a few times. Here the CDR3 reads CASSGGDRSNYGYTF. For the CDR3, the DNA is TGTGCCAGCAGTGGGGGGGACAGATCTAACTATGGCTACACCTTC. This chain connects TRBV6-1 to TRBJ1-2; TRBD1 matches 7 bases. This CDR3 comprises 15 residues. Germline V gives CDR1 MNHNS, CDR2 SASEGT. Trimming removed 4 bases from V and 0 bases from J; junction bases left unmatched: 5.

This clonotype was found many times. V and J are TRBV4-1 and TRBJ1-4, with D unclear. V lost 1 base, J lost 12 bases, and 12 bases lay in between. CDR1 is MGHRA, CDR2 YSYEKL, per germline. The CDR3 is 13 amino acids. CDR3 amino acids: CASSQGPTVELFF. The CDR3 DNA reads TGCGCCAGCAGCCAAGGCCCCACCGTGGAACTGTTTTTT.

This clonotype was counted at least ten times. The CDR3 DNA reads as TGTGCCAGCAGTTTGGCCGGGTACAGCAATCAGCCCCAGCATTTT. This codes for CASSLAGYSNQPQHF. The chain employs TRBV12-3 or TRBV12-4 and TRBJ1-5; no definite D call. The CDR3 runs to 15 residues. The V gene lost 3 bases and the J gene lost 1 base, with 10 bases spanning the gap.

The chain uses TRBV7-9 and TRBJ2-1; 12 bases align to TRBD2. V lost 8 bases and J lost 8; bases outside the gene matches: 4. Germline values: CDR1 SEHNR, CDR2 FQNEAQ (reference sequence). The CDR3 has 13 amino acids. The CDR3 DNA reads TGTGCCAGCGGGACTAGCGGGTTAGATGAGCAGTTCTTC. Protein: CASGTSGLDEQFF.

This clonotype was detected only a few times. DNA for the CDR3: TGTGCCAGTAGTACACGGACAGGGGACGGAAACACCATATATTTT. Protein sequence: CASSTRTGDGNTIYF. The chain uses TRBV19 and TRBJ1-3, with TRBD1 matching 9 bases. V lost 4 bases, J lost 4 bases, and 5 bases stayed unmatched. This CDR3 contains 15 residues. The germline gives CDR1 LNHDA, CDR2 SQIVND (reference sequence).

The gene calls are TRBV12-3 or TRBV12-4 and TRBJ2-5; 10 bases are shared with TRBD2. The CDR3 loop spans 15 amino acids. Losses at the gene ends were 2 bases for V and 4 bases for J; bases not matched to a gene: 4. CDR3 sequence (DNA): TGTGCCAGCAGTTTATCAGCGGGAGGGAGAGAGACCCAGTACTTC. It yields the protein CASSLSAGGRETQYF.

There are a few counts of this clonotype. The V and J genes are TRBV12-3 or TRBV12-4 and TRBJ2-5; D unresolved. V was cut by 3 bases and J by 5 bases, with 10 bases left in between. CDR3 size: 13 residues. The CDR3 loop is CASSLTVPETQYF. The CDR3 DNA reads TGTGCCAGCAGTTTGACTGTCCCGGAGACCCAGTACTTC.

This clonotype occurred a few times. This chain uses TRBV7-2 with TRBJ1-2; the match to TRBD1 covers 9 bases. The V and J ends lost 5 bases and 6 bases, in that order; junction bases with no gene match: 4. The CDR3 is made up of 13 amino acids. CDR1 SGHTA and CDR2 FQGNSA come from the germline V gene. CDR3 region: CASSPRTGDGYTF. CDR3 bases: TGTGCCAGCAGCCCTCGGACAGGGGATGGCTACACCTTC.

This clonotype was found many times. This chain uses TRBV15 with TRBJ2-3; 9 bases agree with TRBD1. In germline, CDR1 is LNHNV, CDR2 YYDKDF (reference sequence). After removal of 2 bases from V and 2 bases from J, the junction contained 17 bases not matched to a gene. The CDR3 is made up of 20 amino acids. The CDR3 spells CATSRPGTGSPGLITDTQYF. The DNA of the CDR3 is TGTGCCACCAGCAGACCCGGGACAGGGTCTCCGGGACTCATCACAGATACGCAGTATTTT.

A few counts support this clonotype. V and J are TRBV20-1 and TRBJ2-2, with D maybe TRBD1 (6 bases). The ends were cut back, 0 bases at V and 5 bases at J, with 13 bases in the middle. The CDR3 contains 15 residues. CDR1 and CDR2 (germline): DFQATT, SNEGSKA (reference sequence). Written as DNA, the CDR3 is TGCAGTGCTAGAGATCCCGGGACAAATACCGGGGAGCTGTTTTTT. Translation: CSARDPGTNTGELFF.

This sequence joins TRBV19 and TRBJ2-1; TRBD2 aligns across 12 bases. CDR3 length equals 13 residues. V dropped 7 bases and J dropped 8; count of bases not matched to a gene: 3. Per the germline V gene, CDR1 is LNHDA and CDR2 is SQIVND (reference sequence). CDR3 region: CASKLAGGDEQFF. The CDR3 DNA follows: TGTGCCAGTAAACTAGCGGGAGGAGATGAGCAGTTCTTC.

The chain carries TRBV20-1 and TRBJ2-2, with 7 bases fitting TRBD1. Trimming cost V 1 base and J 4 bases; bases outside gene matches: 3. CDR1 is DFQATT, CDR2 SNEGSKA, per germline (reference sequence). The CDR3 length is 14 residues. The CDR3 protein is CSARGGGSTGELFF. DNA of the CDR3: TGCAGTGCTAGAGGAGGGGGCTCCACCGGGGAGCTGTTTTTT.

This clonotype was recorded at least ten times. This chain joins TRBV5-1 and TRBJ2-3; D remains ambiguous. V was cut by 0 bases and J by 2 bases, with 7 bases left in between. Germline CDR1 and CDR2: SGHRS and YFSETQ. CDR3 length: 14 residues. The CDR3 reads CASSLGRFTDTQYF. CDR3 bases: TGCGCCAGCAGCTTGGGCCGGTTCACAGATACGCAGTATTTT.

This chain connects TRBV27 to TRBJ2-5; 9 bases are a match to TRBD1. The CDR3 has 16 amino acids. CDR1 is MNHEY, CDR2 SMNVEV, per germline (reference sequence). V lost 5 bases to trimming and J lost 6 bases; unmatched junction nucleotides: 13. In DNA form, the CDR3 reads TGTGCCAGCAGTCTCAACCTACCCGGGACAGGGAAGACCCAGTACTTC. This gives the protein CASSLNLPGTGKTQYF.

There are many counts of this clonotype. The chain combines TRBV12-3 or TRBV12-4 with TRBJ2-2; a weak D match, TRBD2 (6 bases). V was pared by 1 base and J by 5 bases, with 11 bases between. This CDR3 spans 15 amino acids. CDR3 bases: TGTGCCAGCAGTTTAGGGCGGGGTTGGACCGGGGAGCTGTTTTTT. It translates to CASSLGRGWTGELFF.

Only a few counts were recorded for this clonotype. J is TRBJ1-4 and V is TRBV7-9, with D possibly TRBD1 on 5 matching bases. In germline, CDR1 is SEHNR, CDR2 FQNEAQ (reference sequence). V was pared by 5 bases and J by 6 bases, with 16 bases between. CDR3 length: 15 residues. The CDR3 sequence is CASSPRGAWDEKLFF. The CDR3 bases are TGTGCCAGCAGCCCCCGGGGCGCCTGGGATGAAAAACTGTTTTTT.

The genes are TRBV27 and TRBJ2-3; D unclear. The length of the CDR3 is 14 residues. Trimming cost V 1 base and J 2 bases, with 7 bases left between them. The germline CDR1 and CDR2 sequences are MNHEY and SMNVEV (reference sequence). The CDR3 protein is CASSLWGPTDTQYF. CDR3 in DNA: TGTGCCAGCAGTTTATGGGGTCCCACAGATACGCAGTATTTT.